These 5 T cell receptor beta chains originate from one sample sequenced in a study of blood T cells in healthy people across ages. For the second PCR, which ran for 7 to 11 cycles, a sample-barcoded 5' primer and a J-beta primer mix were used. One entry per CDR3 protein results from TCRdb running MiXCR on the 5' RACE reads. The sample records 1.6 million or so distinct CDR3 sequences, roughly 30% being singletons. Sequencing input: blood. Receptors originate from a woman in her 30s in good health.

With regard to this clonotype: One end of the junction varies from germline; a read error may be responsible. This chain links TRBV29-1 with TRBJ1-4; D remains unclear. There are 13 residues in the CDR3. CDR1 and CDR2 from the germline V gene are SQVTM and ANQGSEA. CDR3: CSVGGGGNEKRFF. The DNA for the CDR3 is TGCAGCGTCGGAGGCGGTGGTAATGAAAAACGGTTTTTT.

The CDR3 reads CASSLGEGYEQYV. CDR3 coding DNA: TGTGCCAGCAGCTTAGGGGAGGGGTACGAGCAGTACGTC. This chain links TRBV13 with TRBJ2-7, with D perhaps matching TRBD2 (6 bases). The V and J ends lost 0 bases and 4 bases respectively, with 7 bases between them. The V gene's germline CDR1 is PRHDT and CDR2 FYEKMQ (reference sequence). The CDR3 runs 13 residues.

The V and J genes are TRBV18 and TRBJ1-2, with D possibly being TRBD1 (6 bases). This CDR3 spans 14 amino acids. V lost 1 base and J lost 4, with 10 bases in between. Germline V gene sequence: CDR1 KGHSH, CDR2 LQKENI. Here the CDR3 reads CASSPQGESYGYTF. The CDR3 DNA reads TGTGCCAGCTCACCACAGGGGGAGAGCTATGGCTACACCTTC.

V gene TRBV28 combines with J gene TRBJ2-5; TRBD2 aligns across 7 bases. Germline CDR1 is MDHEN and CDR2 is SYDVKM. This CDR3 region has 18 residues. V gave up 3 bases and J gave up 3 bases; unmatched junction bases: 16. CDR3 bases: TGTGCCAGCAGTTTCATACTGGCGGGAGAGCTGGGGGAAGAGACCCAGTACTTC. Translated: CASSFILAGELGEETQYF.

V usage is TRBV10-3 and J usage is TRBJ2-5; TRBD1 matches 8 bases. The J call may not be correct, given that the DNA end is closer to TRBJ2-7. Germline CDR1 is ENHRY and CDR2 is SYGVKD. The CDR3 covers 13 residues. CDR3 nucleotides: TGTGCCATCGGCGACAGGGGTGTGAACGAGCAGTACTTC. Translation: CAIGDRGVNEQYF.